Shown below are 32 T cell receptor beta chains from a single sample sequenced in a study of identifying expanded T cells in peripheral blood. Data came from immunoSEQ multiplex PCR; TCRdb stores just in-frame clones and leaves some out. The table includes around 47,000 clones, around 82% detected once. The sequenced sample consisted of blood. These TCRs come from a person aged 18 to 70 in good health.

The chain combines TRBV7-2 with TRBJ1-4; TRBD1 might be the D (6 bases). This CDR3 has 16 amino acids. Germline CDR1 SGHTA, CDR2 FQGNSA. V gave up 1 base and J gave up 4 bases, with 13 bases separating them. The CDR3 DNA follows: TGTGCCAGCAGCTTAGGGGCACAGGGTCTTAATGAAAAACTGTTTTTT. Amino acids: CASSLGAQGLNEKLFF.

The V and J genes are TRBV27 and TRBJ1-2; 7 bases match TRBD1. Trimming took 6 bases from V and 7 from J; bases not matched to a gene: 8. The CDR3 sequence is 13 residues long. Per the germline V gene, CDR1 is MNHEY and CDR2 is SMNVEV (reference sequence). This chain's CDR3 is CASRLTGEGGYTF. The CDR3 DNA follows: TGTGCCAGCAGACTTACAGGGGAAGGTGGCTACACCTTC.

The chain couples TRBV10-3 to TRBJ2-1; D possibly corresponds to TRBD2 (5 bases). CDR1 ENHRY and CDR2 SYGVKD come from the germline V gene. The CDR3 spans 13 residues. The V gene lost 7 bases and the J gene lost 6 bases, with 13 bases spanning the gap. CDR3 sequence (DNA): TGTGCCATCAATCTAGCTGGGAGCAATGAGCAGTTCTTC. It yields the protein CAINLAGSNEQFF.

Only a few counts were recorded for this clone. The chain employs TRBV15 and TRBJ2-7; 8 bases are shared with TRBD1. The length of the CDR3 is 16 residues. V gave up 0 bases and J gave up 0 bases; unmatched junction bases: 4. The germline CDR1 and CDR2 sequences are LNHNV and YYDKDF (reference sequence). CDR3 amino acids: CATSREGQESSYEQYF. DNA of the CDR3: TGTGCCACCAGCAGAGAGGGACAGGAGAGCTCCTACGAGCAGTACTTC. Drawing the rest from reference TRBV15 and TRBJ2-7, the complete variable domain is DAMVIQNPRYQVTQFGKPVTLSCSQTLNHNVMYWYQQKSSQAPKLLFHYYDKDFNNEADTPDNFQSRRPNTSFCFLDIRSPGLGDTAMYLCATSREGQESSYEQYFGPGTRLTVT.

This chain joins TRBV15 and TRBJ1-4; tentative D call: TRBD1 (6 bases). Germline CDR1 LNHNV, CDR2 YYDKDF (reference sequence). CDR3 size: 15 residues. V lost 3 bases to trimming and J lost 0 bases, with 8 bases between them. The CDR3 loop is CATSSGQSTNEKLFF. The CDR3 coding sequence is TGTGCCACCAGCAGCGGACAGTCAACTAATGAAAAACTGTTTTTT.

This clone showed up just a few times. The chain uses TRBV11-2 and TRBJ2-5; D gene ambiguous. V dropped 3 bases and J dropped 7 bases, with 15 bases sitting between them. Germline assignment: CDR1 SGHAT and CDR2 FQNNGV. The CDR3 is 14 amino acids. The CDR3 loop is CASSLSPVRVTQYF. CDR3 in DNA: TGTGCCAGCAGCTTGTCGCCCGTACGGGTGACCCAGTACTTC.

The V and J genes are TRBV4-2 and TRBJ2-1, with D maybe TRBD1 (8 bases). This CDR3 is built from 17 residues. V lost 0 bases and J 5 bases, leaving 17 bases between the germline ends. Per the germline V gene, CDR1 is LGHNA and CDR2 is YNFKEQ. The CDR3 sequence: CASSQEDRGGGHNEQFF. Written as DNA, the CDR3 is TGTGCCAGCAGCCAAGAAGACAGGGGAGGGGGGCACAATGAGCAGTTCTTC.

The J gene is TRBJ2-5, the V gene TRBV19; a possible D gene is TRBD2 (6 bases). Trimming removed 3 bases from V and 5 bases from J, with 19 bases in between. CDR1 and CDR2 from the germline V gene are LNHDA and SQIVND (reference sequence). The CDR3 is 16 residues long. CDR3 protein: CASSIRDAGGWETQYF. CDR3 coding DNA: TGTGCCAGTAGTATCCGGGACGCTGGGGGGTGGGAGACCCAGTACTTC.

This clone was observed a single time. The chain links TRBV6-5 to TRBJ2-7; 12 positions agree with TRBD2. The germline gives CDR1 MNHEY, CDR2 SVGAGI. The CDR3 is 13 amino acids. The J segment lost 4 bases and the V segment lost 6 bases, leaving 1 base of the junction unmatched. CDR3 region: CASRTSGGYEQYF. In DNA, the CDR3 is TGTGCCAGCAGGACTAGCGGGGGTTACGAGCAGTACTTC.

The sample holds one count of this clone. The J gene is TRBJ2-1, the V gene TRBV5-3; TRBD2 aligns across 9 bases. TRBV5-3 is classed as an ORF, of uncertain function. The CDR3 totals 18 residues. The ends lost 5 bases at V and 2 bases at J; junction bases unmatched: 14. The CDR3 sequence is CARRTRESGRPTYNEQFF. The CDR3 coding sequence is TGTGCCAGAAGAACAAGGGAAAGCGGGAGGCCAACCTACAATGAGCAGTTCTTC.

The rearrangement joins TRBV7-9 to TRBJ2-1; the match to TRBD1 covers 8 bases. In germline, CDR1 is SEHNR, CDR2 FQNEAQ (reference sequence). The CDR3 spans 14 residues. The junction had 4 bases not matched to a gene; V was cut back by 1 base and J by 8 bases. The CDR3 reads CASSLVTGVDEQFF. For the CDR3, the DNA is TGTGCCAGCAGCTTAGTGACAGGGGTCGATGAGCAGTTCTTC.

The chain is built from TRBV19 and TRBJ2-7, with 7 positions matching TRBD1. Germline V gene lookup returns CDR1 LNHDA and CDR2 SQIVND (reference sequence). J lost 3 bases, V lost 5 bases, and 10 bases had no gene match. CDR3 length: 15 amino acids. For the CDR3, the DNA is TGTGCCAGTAGTCCAACTGGGACAGAACTCTACGAGCAGTACTTC. Its translation: CASSPTGTELYEQYF. The variable domain in full, completed from reference TRBV19 and TRBJ2-7, reads DGGITQSPKYLFRKEGQNVTLSCEQNLNHDAMYWYRQDPGQGLRLIYYSQIVNDFQKGDIAEGYSVSREKKESFPLTVTSAQKNPTAFYLCASSPTGTELYEQYFGPGTRLTVT.

V usage is TRBV7-9 and J usage is TRBJ2-1; D is undetermined. Germline V CDR1 and CDR2: SEHNR, FQNEAQ (reference sequence). Trimming removed 0 bases at V and 6 bases at J, with 24 bases between. This CDR3 is 19 amino acids long. CDR3 nucleotides: TGTGCCAGCAGCTTAGCTAATCTCCGGAGAACCCTTCTGGTCAATGAGCAGTTCTTC. It yields the protein CASSLANLRRTLLVNEQFF.

The V and J genes are TRBV29-1 and TRBJ2-5, with D possibly matching TRBD1 (5 bases). The CDR3 covers 12 residues. Germline values: CDR1 SQVTM, CDR2 ANQGSEA. V was pared by 6 bases and J by 5 bases, with 13 bases between. The CDR3 loop reads CSVGLRVETQYF. The CDR3 nucleotides read TGCAGCGTGGGGCTGAGAGTGGAGACCCAGTACTTC.

The chain carries TRBV9 and TRBJ1-1, with no clear D. Germline V gene sequence: CDR1 SGDLS, CDR2 YYNGEE. CDR3 size: 14 residues. Between the trimmed V and J ends, which lost 4 bases and 0 bases, there was a span of 10 bases. Here the CDR3 DNA reads TGTGCCAGCAGCTCCGGGAATATGAACACTGAAGCTTTCTTT. It is translated as CASSSGNMNTEAFF.

V and J are TRBV5-4 and TRBJ1-1, with 8 nucleotides matching TRBD1. Germline V lookup: CDR1 SGHNT, CDR2 YYREEE (reference sequence). CDR3 length: 15 amino acids. V dropped 1 base and J dropped 5; count of bases not matched to a gene: 7. CDR3 sequence reads: CASSLWAGGATEAFF. The CDR3 DNA follows: TGTGCCAGCAGCTTGTGGGCAGGGGGCGCTACTGAAGCTTTCTTT.

The CDR3 coding sequence is TGTGCCAGTAGCCCCGGGAAGGCCCAGTACAGTACGCAGTATTTT. This encodes CASSPGKAQYSTQYF. The chain couples TRBV19 to TRBJ2-3, with a weak D call TRBD2 (5 bases). Germline CDR1 LNHDA, CDR2 SQIVND (reference sequence). The CDR3 extends over 15 amino acids. V was shortened by 6 bases and J by 8 bases, with 21 bases between the two germline ends.

The gene calls are TRBV19 and TRBJ1-5; 8 nucleotides agree with TRBD1. Losses at the gene ends were 7 bases for V and 0 bases for J; bases not matched to a gene: 2. Germline assignment: CDR1 LNHDA and CDR2 SQIVND (reference sequence). This CDR3 region has 14 residues. The CDR3 protein is CASTDRDSNQPQHF. CDR3 coding DNA: TGTGCCAGTACGGACAGGGATAGCAATCAGCCCCAGCATTTT.

The chain joins TRBV6-5 to TRBJ1-2; perhaps TRBD1 as D (5 bases). Germline V gene sequence: CDR1 MNHEY, CDR2 SVGAGI. V shed 2 bases and J shed 4 bases, with 8 bases lying between them. This CDR3 spans 13 amino acids. In nucleotides, the CDR3 is TGTGCCAGCAGTTACGGGACGGTCTATGGCTACACCTTC. This codes for CASSYGTVYGYTF.

The V gene is TRBV7-9, the J gene TRBJ2-3; D gene unclear. Germline CDR1 is SEHNR and CDR2 is FQNEAQ (reference sequence). Trimming cost V 5 bases and J 0 bases, with 15 bases left between them. This CDR3 has 16 amino acids. CDR3: CASSPVDLSSTDTQYF. In nucleotides, the CDR3 is TGTGCCAGCAGCCCAGTAGACTTGTCTAGCACAGATACGCAGTATTTT.

The chain joins TRBV27 to TRBJ2-5; no firm D call. Germline V lookup: CDR1 MNHEY, CDR2 SMNVEV (reference sequence). V lost 4 bases and J 5 bases, leaving 14 bases between the germline ends. The CDR3 runs 14 residues. The CDR3 DNA follows: TGTGCCAGCAGTTCCCCCGGTGGTTGGGAGACCCAGTACTTC. This codes for CASSSPGGWETQYF.

The chain combines TRBV6-4 with TRBJ2-1, with a possible D match to TRBD2 (7 bases). With 2 bases removed from V and 8 bases from J, the gap between germline ends came to 16 bases. The germline CDR1 and CDR2 sequences are MRHNA and SNTAGT. The CDR3 consists of 15 residues. DNA for the CDR3: TGTGCCAGCAGTGACGGGCCGGGGGGCTCCCATGAGCAGTTCTTC. Translation gives CASSDGPGGSHEQFF.

This chain joins TRBV2 and TRBJ2-1; D is undetermined. This CDR3 has 16 amino acids. The V end lost 1 base, the J end lost 1 base, and 11 bases lay between the germline ends. The germline V gene has CDR1 SNHLY and CDR2 FYNNEI. The CDR3 region has the DNA TGTGCCAGCAGTGAAGAGGTCGGTGAATCCTACAATGAGCAGTTCTTC. This encodes CASSEEVGESYNEQFF. Combining the CDR3 with reference TRBV2 and TRBJ2-1 gives the whole variable domain EPEVTQTPSHQVTQMGQEVILRCVPISNHLYFYWYRQILGQKVEFLVSFYNNEISEKSEIFDDQFSVERPDGSNFTLKIRSTKLEDSAMYFCASSEEVGESYNEQFFGPGTRLTVL.

This clone has a single count. The chain carries TRBV7-2 and TRBJ2-7; 8 nucleotides match TRBD1. This CDR3 region has 15 residues. V dropped 5 bases and J dropped 5; count of bases not matched to a gene: 11. CDR1 is SGHTA and CDR2 is FQGNSA in the germline V gene. The CDR3 nucleotides read TGTGCCAGCAGCCCAAGGACAGGGAAGGGCCACGAGCAGTACTTC. It translates to CASSPRTGKGHEQYF.

The chain uses TRBV5-1 and TRBJ2-3; D could derive from TRBD1 or TRBD2 (5 bases each). The V gene lost 0 bases and the J gene lost 2 bases, with 25 bases spanning the gap. CDR1 is SGHRS, CDR2 YFSETQ, per germline. This CDR3 is 20 amino acids long. CDR3 coding DNA: TGCGCCAGCAGCTTGGTGCCCCCCAGGGAAAGGGGAGCCTACACAGATACGCAGTATTTT. It translates to CASSLVPPRERGAYTDTQYF.

The chain combines TRBV7-8 with TRBJ2-3, with D possibly TRBD1 on 5 matching bases. The CDR3 has 12 amino acids. The V gene's germline CDR1 is SGHVS and CDR2 FQNEAQ. V was clipped by 8 bases and J by 9 bases, with 15 bases between them. The CDR3 DNA reads TGTGCCAGCGGCAATTCAGGGTGGACGCAGTATTTT. Translated, it gives CASGNSGWTQYF.

The chain couples TRBV5-1 to TRBJ2-5, with TRBD1 identical over 9 bases. This CDR3 contains 17 residues. Germline V CDR1 and CDR2: SGHRS, YFSETQ. Trimming at V came to 3 bases and at J to 1 base, leaving 10 bases not matched to a gene. CDR3 sequence (DNA): TGCGCCAGCAGCTCCGGGACAGGGCTCGTGGTCCAAGAGACCCAGTACTTC. This gives the protein CASSSGTGLVVQETQYF.

The chain links TRBV30 to TRBJ2-3; the match to TRBD2 covers 7 bases. The V gene end was trimmed by 0 bases and the J gene end by 2 bases; junction bases not matched to a gene: 5. Germline V gives CDR1 GTSNPN, CDR2 SVGIG (reference sequence). This CDR3 is built from 15 residues. CDR3 DNA: TGTGCCTGGAGTGTACAGCGGGGTCTCACAGATACGCAGTATTTT. Translation: CAWSVQRGLTDTQYF.

This chain connects TRBV5-4 to TRBJ2-7; D not resolved. The CDR3 sequence is 12 residues long. Trimming left V 2 bases short and J 3 bases short, with 6 bases between. Germline lookup yields CDR1 SGHNT and CDR2 YYREEE (reference sequence). CDR3: CASSLNSYEQYF. Written as DNA, the CDR3 is TGTGCCAGCAGCTTAAACAGCTACGAGCAGTACTTC.

The chain carries TRBV6-1 and TRBJ2-3; D remains ambiguous. The CDR3 has 15 amino acids. CDR1 is MNHNS and CDR2 is SASEGT in the germline V gene. The V end was cut by 5 bases, the J end by 2 bases, with 14 bases between. The CDR3 is CASSPLGGFTDTQYF. CDR3 bases: TGTGCCAGCAGTCCCTTAGGCGGATTCACAGATACGCAGTATTTT.

In this sample, this clone turned up once. The chain combines TRBV5-8 with TRBJ2-6; tentative D call: TRBD1 (7 bases). Trimming removed 5 bases at V and 0 bases at J, with 9 bases between. Germline V gives CDR1 SGHTS, CDR2 YDEGEE. The CDR3 is 15 amino acids. DNA of the CDR3: TGTGCCAGCAGGCGGGACAGCTCTGGGGCCAACGTCCTGACTTTC. Its protein product is CASRRDSSGANVLTF.

A single count supports this clone. This sequence joins TRBV7-9 and TRBJ2-1; 11 nucleotides match TRBD2. Germline loops: CDR1 SEHNR, CDR2 FQNEAQ (reference sequence). Trimming at V came to 3 bases and at J to 7 bases, leaving 5 bases not matched to a gene. The CDR3 runs 15 residues. CDR3 sequence reads: CASSFSGRALNEQFF. The CDR3 bases are TGTGCCAGCAGCTTTAGCGGGAGGGCCTTAAATGAGCAGTTCTTC. Drawing the rest from reference TRBV7-9 and TRBJ2-1, the complete variable domain is DTGVSQNPRHKITKRGQNVTFRCDPISEHNRLYWYRQTLGQGPEFLTYFQNEAQLEKSRLLSDRFSAERPKGSFSTLEIQRTEQGDSAMYLCASSFSGRALNEQFFGPGTRLTVL.